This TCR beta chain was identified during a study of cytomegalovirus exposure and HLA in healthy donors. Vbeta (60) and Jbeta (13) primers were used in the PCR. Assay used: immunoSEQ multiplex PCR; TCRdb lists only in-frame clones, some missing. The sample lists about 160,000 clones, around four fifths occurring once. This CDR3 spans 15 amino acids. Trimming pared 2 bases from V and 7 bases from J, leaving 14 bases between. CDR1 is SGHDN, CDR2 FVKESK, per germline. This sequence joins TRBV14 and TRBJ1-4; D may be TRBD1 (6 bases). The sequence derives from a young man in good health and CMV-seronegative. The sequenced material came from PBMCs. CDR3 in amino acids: CASSQRRDIGEKLFF. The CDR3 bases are TGTGCCAGCAGCCAACGAAGGGACATCGGTGAAAAACTGTTTTTT.